The TCR beta chain under discussion was sequenced for a study of human T cells and chemical hapten exposure. As for time point: patch test 3, about 24 weeks after DPC sensitization. As for treatment: therapeutic diphenylcyclopropenone sensitization with weekly scalp DPC. Total RNA extraction was carried out from unfractionated whole blood. Germline values: CDR1 MNHEY, CDR2 SVGEGT. Germline trimming cut 0 bases from V and 2 bases from J; bases unmatched to any gene: 15. CDR3 size: 20 residues. Source study methods: There were a median of around 100,000 TCRs per sample, with a range from about 20,000 to 700,000. TCRdb fed the RACE reads into MiXCR, producing one record per CDR3 protein. For this entry, the V and J calls and clone size follow TCRdb and not the study's own pipeline. The data show more than 45,000 distinct CDR3 sequences, with around 12% seen just once and 2.4% held by the top ten. To note about this clonotype: Its target is not known.

Study-level points and caveats: The number of TCRs above 1 in 1000 frequency did not change after DPC sensitization. Having alopecia, donors may respond immunologically unlike healthy people.

Source: whole blood, taken in connection with sensitization to the hapten diphenylcyclopropenone (DPC). The TCR sequence derives from a man younger than 45 with alopecia areata. Some clones in this sample may be carry-over from other donors' samples. This chain links TRBV6-2 or TRBV6-3 with TRBJ2-1, with TRBD2 identical over 8 bases. This chain's CDR3 is CASSYSLRGAFRSTYNEQFF. CDR3 DNA: TGTGCCAGCAGTTACTCTCTGCGGGGGGCTTTTCGAAGCACCTACAATGAGCAGTTCTTC.